This TCR beta chain originates from a study of patients and donors after allogeneic stem cell transplantation (dated by TCRdb to 2020 to 2021). The cysteine opens and the phenylalanine closes a CDR3 of 13 amino acids. The sequence is cut down to CDR3 DNA, 39 bases in frame from base 1. V loses 8 bases at its end and J loses 3 bases; junction bases beyond the gene matches: 6. Per the germline V gene, SQVTM is the CDR1 and ANQGSEA is the CDR2. This clonotype was found a few times. Its antigen is unknown. It has no much larger one-base neighbor in the sample; base qualities were not kept. To prepare the library, RT-PCR was applied. Reads for this sample came from a NextSeq 550. TCRdb reprocessing: public reads trimmed at Q25 with fastp, clones called with MiXCR, in-frame beta chains kept. Each entry is one CDR3 protein sequence, shown with its most common DNA and genes. The sample table shows about 960,000 distinct CDR3 sequences, and roughly 17% are seen once. The ten top clones hold under 6.5% of the sample.

Material for sequencing was blood, either unsorted or a sorted T cell fraction (not recorded which). This sequence originates from a human donor who was either an allogeneic HSCT recipient or a stem cell or donor lymphocyte infusion donor (not recorded which). It is not recorded whose cells these are; they may come from a transplant donor. The rearranged chain carries TRBV29-1 and TRBJ2-3, with 9 middle bases fitting TRBD2. The CDR3 region: CSLISGGTDTQYF. The DNA reads as follows: TGCAGCTTAATTAGCGGGGGAACAGATACGCAGTATTTT.